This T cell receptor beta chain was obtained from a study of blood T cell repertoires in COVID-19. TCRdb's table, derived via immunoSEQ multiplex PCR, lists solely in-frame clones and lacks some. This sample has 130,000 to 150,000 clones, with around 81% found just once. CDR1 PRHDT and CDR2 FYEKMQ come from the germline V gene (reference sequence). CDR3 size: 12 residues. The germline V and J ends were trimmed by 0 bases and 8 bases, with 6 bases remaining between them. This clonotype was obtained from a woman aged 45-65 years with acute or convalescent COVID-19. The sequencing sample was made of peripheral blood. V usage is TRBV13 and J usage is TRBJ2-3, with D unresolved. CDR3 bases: TGTGCCAGCAGCTTAGGTTTGAGTACGCAGTATTTT. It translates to CASSLGLSTQYF.